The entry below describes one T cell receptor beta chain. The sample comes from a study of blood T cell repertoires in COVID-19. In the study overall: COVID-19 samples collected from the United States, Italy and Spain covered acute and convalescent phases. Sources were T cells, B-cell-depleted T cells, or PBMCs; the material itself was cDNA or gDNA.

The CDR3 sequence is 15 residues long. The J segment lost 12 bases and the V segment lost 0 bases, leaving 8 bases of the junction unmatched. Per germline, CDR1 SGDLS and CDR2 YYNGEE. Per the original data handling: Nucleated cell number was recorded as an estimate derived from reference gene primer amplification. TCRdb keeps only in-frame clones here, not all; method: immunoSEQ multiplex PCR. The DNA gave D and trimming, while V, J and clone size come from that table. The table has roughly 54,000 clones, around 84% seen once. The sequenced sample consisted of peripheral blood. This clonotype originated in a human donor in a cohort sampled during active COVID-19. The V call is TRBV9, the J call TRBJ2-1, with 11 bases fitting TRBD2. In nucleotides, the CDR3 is TGTGCCAGCAGCGTAGTTTCGACTAGCGGGATATGGCAGTTCTTC. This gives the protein CASSVVSTSGIWQFF.